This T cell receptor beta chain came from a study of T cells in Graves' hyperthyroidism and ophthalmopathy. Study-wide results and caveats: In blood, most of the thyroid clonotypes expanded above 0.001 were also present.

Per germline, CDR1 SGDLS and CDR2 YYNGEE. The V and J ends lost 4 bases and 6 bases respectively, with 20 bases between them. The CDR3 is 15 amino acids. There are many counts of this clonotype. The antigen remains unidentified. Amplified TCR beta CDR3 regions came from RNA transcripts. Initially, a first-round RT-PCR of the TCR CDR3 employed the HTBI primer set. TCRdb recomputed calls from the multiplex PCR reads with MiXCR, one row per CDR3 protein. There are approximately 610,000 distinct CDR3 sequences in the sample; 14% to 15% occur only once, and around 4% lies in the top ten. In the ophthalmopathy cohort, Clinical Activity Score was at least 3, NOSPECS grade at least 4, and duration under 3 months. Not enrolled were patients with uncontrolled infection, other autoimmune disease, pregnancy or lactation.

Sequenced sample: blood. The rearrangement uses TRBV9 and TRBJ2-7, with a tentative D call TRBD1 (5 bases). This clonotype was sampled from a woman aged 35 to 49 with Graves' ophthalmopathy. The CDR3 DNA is TGTGCCAGCAGCCCCAGTGCCAGGGTGGGTAGCGAGCAGTACTTC. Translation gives CASSPSARVGSEQYF.